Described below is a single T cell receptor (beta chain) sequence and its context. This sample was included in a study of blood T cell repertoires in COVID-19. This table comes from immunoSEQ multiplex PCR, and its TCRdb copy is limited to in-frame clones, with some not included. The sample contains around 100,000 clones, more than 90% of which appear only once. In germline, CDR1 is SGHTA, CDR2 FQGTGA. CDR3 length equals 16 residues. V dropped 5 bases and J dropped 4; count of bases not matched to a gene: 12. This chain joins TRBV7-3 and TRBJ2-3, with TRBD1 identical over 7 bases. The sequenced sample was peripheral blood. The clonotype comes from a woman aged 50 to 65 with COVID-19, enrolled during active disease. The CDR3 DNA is TGTGCCAGCAGCCCTGAGACAGGGATGTTGTCAGATACGCAGTATTTT. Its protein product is CASSPETGMLSDTQYF.